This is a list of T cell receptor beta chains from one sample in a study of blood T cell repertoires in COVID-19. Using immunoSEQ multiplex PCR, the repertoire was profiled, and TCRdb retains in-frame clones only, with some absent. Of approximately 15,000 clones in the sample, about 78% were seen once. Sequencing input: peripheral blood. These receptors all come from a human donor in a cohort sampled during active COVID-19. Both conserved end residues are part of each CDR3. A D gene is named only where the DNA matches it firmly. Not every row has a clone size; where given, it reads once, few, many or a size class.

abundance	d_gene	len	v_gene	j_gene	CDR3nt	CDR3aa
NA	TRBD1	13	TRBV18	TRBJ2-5	TGTGCCAGCGCAGGGACAGCCCAAGAGACCCAGTACTTC	CASAGTAQETQYF
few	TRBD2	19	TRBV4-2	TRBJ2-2	TGTGCCAGCAGCCAAGAATCTGCTAGCGGGGGGGCCGTCGGCGGGGAGCTGTTTTTT	CASSQESASGGAVGGELFF
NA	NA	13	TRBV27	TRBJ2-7	TGTGCCAGCAGTCCCCTGGGCGTCCACGAGCAGTACTTC	CASSPLGVHEQYF
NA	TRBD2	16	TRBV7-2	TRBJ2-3	TGTGCCAGCAGCTTAGGACTAGCGGGGGGGCCGGATACGCAGTATTTT	CASSLGLAGGPDTQYF
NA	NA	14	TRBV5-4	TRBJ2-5	TGTGCCAGCAGCTCTCGACTGTCCCGGGAGACCCAGTACTTC	CASSSRLSRETQYF
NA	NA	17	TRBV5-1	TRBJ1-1	TGCGCCAGCAGTTTAGGCGAGGACTTACTCATGAACACTGAAGCTTTCTTT	CASSLGEDLLMNTEAFF
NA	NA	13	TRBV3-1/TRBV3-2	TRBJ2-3	TGTGCCAGCAGCCAACTAGAGACAGATACGCAGTATTTT	CASSQLETDTQYF
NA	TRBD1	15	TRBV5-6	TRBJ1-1	TGTGCCAGCAGCCTAGCTTATAAGGGGGCAACTGAAGCTTTCTTT	CASSLAYKGATEAFF
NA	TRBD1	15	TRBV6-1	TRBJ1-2	TGTGCCAGCAGTGAAGCGGGGACAGGGGACTATGGCTACACCTTC	CASSEAGTGDYGYTF
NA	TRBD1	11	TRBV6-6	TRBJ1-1	TGTGCCAGCAGTTGGACAGGCGGTGCTTTCTTT	CASSWTGGAFF
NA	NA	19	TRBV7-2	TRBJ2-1	TGTGCCAGCAGCTTAGAGGTAGTTCGGGTCGGGAGGAGGGGGAATGAGCAGTTCTTC	CASSLEVVRVGRRGNEQFF
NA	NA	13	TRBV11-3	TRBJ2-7	TGTGCCAGCAGCTCTGTGCGGGTCTACGAGCAGTACTTC	CASSSVRVYEQYF
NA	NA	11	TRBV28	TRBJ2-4	TGTGCCAGCAGTTTGGGCAACATTCAGTACTTC	CASSLGNIQYF
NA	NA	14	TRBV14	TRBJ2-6	TGTGCCAGCAGCCAAGTGGAGGGGGCCAACGTCCTGACTTTC	CASSQVEGANVLTF
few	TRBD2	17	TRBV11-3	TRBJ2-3	TGTGCCAGCAGCTCCCGGACTAGCGGGGGGGGCACAGATACGCAGTATTTT	CASSSRTSGGGTDTQYF
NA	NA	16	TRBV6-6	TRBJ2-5	TGTGCCAGCAGCCAAATCCCCCCAGGGGGGCAAGAGACCCAGTACTTC	CASSQIPPGGQETQYF
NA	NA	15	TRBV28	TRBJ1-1	TGTGCCAGCAGTCACGACAGGCTACCCAACACTGAAGCTTTCTTT	CASSHDRLPNTEAFF
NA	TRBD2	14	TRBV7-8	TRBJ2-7	TGTGCCAGCAGCTTGGGGGGACTAGCCCCCGAGCAGTACTTC	CASSLGGLAPEQYF
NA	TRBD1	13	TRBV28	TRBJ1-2	TGTGCCGTCCAGACAGGGCTTAACTATGGCTACACCTTC	CAVQTGLNYGYTF
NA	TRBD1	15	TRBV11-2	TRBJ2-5	TGTGCCAGCAGCCCCGGGACAGGGGGGGAAGAGACCCAGTACTTC	CASSPGTGGEETQYF
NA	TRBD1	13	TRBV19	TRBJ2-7	TGTGCCAGTAGTCGAGGGACAGCCTACGAGCAGTACTTC	CASSRGTAYEQYF
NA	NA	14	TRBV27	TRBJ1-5	TGTGCCAGCAGTTTAAGACAAGACAATCAGCCCCAGCATTTT	CASSLRQDNQPQHF
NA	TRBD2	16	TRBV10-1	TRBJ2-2	TGCGCCAGCAGTGGAGGACCCGGGAGGGACGCCGGGGAGCTGTTTTTT	CASSGGPGRDAGELFF
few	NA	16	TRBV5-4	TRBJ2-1	TGTGCCAGCAGCGCGGGGACCATCGGGGGTTACAATGAGCAGTTCTTC	CASSAGTIGGYNEQFF
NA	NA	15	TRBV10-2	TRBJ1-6	TGCGCCAGCAGTGTAATCCGGGAGGGTAATTCACCCCTCCACTTT	CASSVIREGNSPLHF
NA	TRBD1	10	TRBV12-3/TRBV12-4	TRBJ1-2	TGTGCCAGCAGTGGGACAGGGCACACCTTC	CASSGTGHTF
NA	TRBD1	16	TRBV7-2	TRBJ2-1	TGTGCCAGCAGCTATGAACCGGGACAGGGATACAATGAGCAGTTCTTC	CASSYEPGQGYNEQFF
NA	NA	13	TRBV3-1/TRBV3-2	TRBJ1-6	TGTGCCAGCAGCCAAGATCGCGATTCACCCCTCCACTTT	CASSQDRDSPLHF
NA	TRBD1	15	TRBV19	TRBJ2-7	TGTGCCAGTAGTATAGCCGGGACAGGGGGTCGTGGGCAGTACTTC	CASSIAGTGGRGQYF
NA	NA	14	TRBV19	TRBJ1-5	TGTGCCAGTAGTTCTAGCGGGCAATCTCAGCCCCAGCATTTT	CASSSSGQSQPQHF
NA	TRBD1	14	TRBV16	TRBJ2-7	TGTGCCAGCAGCCTCTTACAGGGGCGGTACGAGCAGTACTTC	CASSLLQGRYEQYF
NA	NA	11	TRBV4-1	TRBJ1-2	TGCGCCAGCAGTTCTACGGGTGGCTACACCTTC	CASSSTGGYTF
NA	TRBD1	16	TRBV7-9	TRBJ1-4	TGTGCCAGCAGCCCCGCCTCGACAGGGTTTAATGAAAAACTGTTTTTT	CASSPASTGFNEKLFF
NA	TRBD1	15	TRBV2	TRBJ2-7	TGTGCCAGCACCAGTCGCCCTGACAGGGCTGGAGAGCAGTACTTC	CASTSRPDRAGEQYF
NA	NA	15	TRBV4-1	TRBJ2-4	TGCGCCAGCAGCCAAGGATTACTAGCCAAAAACATTCAGTACTTC	CASSQGLLAKNIQYF
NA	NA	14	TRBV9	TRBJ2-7	TGTGCCAGCAGCACCCATGGACAGACCTACGAGCAGTACTTC	CASSTHGQTYEQYF
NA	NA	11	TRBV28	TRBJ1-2	TGTGCCAGCAGCTCAGGGGTCGGCTACACCTTC	CASSSGVGYTF
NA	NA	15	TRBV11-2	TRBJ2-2	TGTGCCAGCAGCTCCGTCGATGTGAGGGCCGGGGAGCTGTTTTTT	CASSSVDVRAGELFF
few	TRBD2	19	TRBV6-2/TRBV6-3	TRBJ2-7	TGTGCCAGCAGTTTAACGCCCAGGGTAAGGGCTAGCGGCCCCTACGAGCAGTACTTC	CASSLTPRVRASGPYEQYF
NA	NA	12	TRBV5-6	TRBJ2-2	TGTGCCAGCAGCTTGGGTAGCGGGGAGCTGTTTTTT	CASSLGSGELFF
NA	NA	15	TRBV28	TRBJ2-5	TGTGCCAGCACTGAATCCGTGGCAGGGAAAGAGACCCAGTACTTC	CASTESVAGKETQYF
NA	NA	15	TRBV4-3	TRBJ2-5	TGCGCCAGCAGCCAAAGCACAGGGAGGGGGGAGACCCAGTACTTC	CASSQSTGRGETQYF
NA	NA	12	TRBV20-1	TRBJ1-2	TGCAGTGCTAGTCCCGGGTCCTTTGGCTACACCTTC	CSASPGSFGYTF
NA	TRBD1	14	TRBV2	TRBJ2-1	TGTGCCAGCAAGGGACAGGGCCTGTACAATGAGCAGTTCTTC	CASKGQGLYNEQFF
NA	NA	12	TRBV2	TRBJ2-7	TGTGCCAGCACGACTTCTAGTAAGCCCCAGTACTTC	CASTTSSKPQYF